This T cell receptor beta chain stems from a study of cytomegalovirus exposure and HLA in healthy donors. Findings and limits, study-wide: Through in vitro validation, three CMV-associated chains were shown to be specific for CMV antigens.

About this clone itself: As yet, its antigen is unknown.

Separation from the roughly 600-subject first cohort characterized the roughly 130-subject validation cohort, to which the donors belonged. Looked up from germline, CDR1 is MNHEY and CDR2 is SVGAGI. The CDR3 has 13 amino acids. V lost 6 bases, J lost 6 bases, and 12 bases lay in between. Profiled with immunoSEQ multiplex PCR; TCRdb holds only in-frame clones, not every one. The repertoire holds approximately 150,000 clones, with roughly nine tenths as singletons. The TCR originated in a man aged 18 to 30 in good health and CMV-seropositive. This rearrangement joins TRBV6-5 to TRBJ1-5; D unresolved. Sequenced sample: PBMCs. The CDR3 nucleotides are TGTGCCAGCAGCGACGGATGGAGTCAGCCCCAGCATTTT. Amino acid sequence: CASSDGWSQPQHF.